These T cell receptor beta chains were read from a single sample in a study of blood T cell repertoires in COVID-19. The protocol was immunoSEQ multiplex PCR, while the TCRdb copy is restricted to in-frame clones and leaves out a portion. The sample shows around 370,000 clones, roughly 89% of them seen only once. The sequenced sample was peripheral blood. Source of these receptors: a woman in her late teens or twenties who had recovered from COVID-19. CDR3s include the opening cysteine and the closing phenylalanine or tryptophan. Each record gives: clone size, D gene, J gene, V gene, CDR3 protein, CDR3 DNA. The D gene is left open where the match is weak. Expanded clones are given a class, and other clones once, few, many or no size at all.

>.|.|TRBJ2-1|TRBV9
CASSVASGNEQFF
TGTGCCAGCAGCGTAGCTAGTGGCAATGAGCAGTTCTTC
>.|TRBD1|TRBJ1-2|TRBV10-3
CAISPGQGAYGYTF
TGTGCCATCTCTCCGGGACAGGGGGCTTATGGCTACACCTTC
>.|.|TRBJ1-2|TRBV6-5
CASSGPGGYTF
TGTGCCAGCAGCGGCCCCGGGGGCTACACCTTC
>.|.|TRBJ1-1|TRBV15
CATSTLGTRSSTEAFF
TGTGCCACCAGTACCCTCGGGACAAGAAGTAGCACTGAAGCTTTCTTT
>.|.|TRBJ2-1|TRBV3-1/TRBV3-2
CASSEHLAVSYNEQFF
TGTGCCAGCAGCGAACACCTGGCGGTCTCCTACAATGAGCAGTTCTTC
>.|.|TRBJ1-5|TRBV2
CASGGRTLNQPQHF
TGTGCCAGCGGCGGACGGACACTCAATCAGCCCCAGCATTTT
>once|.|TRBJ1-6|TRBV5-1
CASSLVSSYNSPLHF
TGCGCCAGCAGCTTAGTGAGCTCCTATAATTCACCCCTCCACTTT
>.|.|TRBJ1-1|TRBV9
CASSGSGIRAFF
TGTGCCAGCAGCGGTTCGGGGATTAGAGCTTTCTTT
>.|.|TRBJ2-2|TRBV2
CASKRASLNTGELFF
TGTGCCAGCAAGAGGGCTAGTCTGAACACCGGGGAGCTGTTTTTT
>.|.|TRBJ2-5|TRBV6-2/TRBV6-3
CASSYPTGLGETQYF
TGTGCCAGCAGTTACCCTACAGGATTGGGAGAGACCCAGTACTTC
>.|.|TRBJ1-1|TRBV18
CASSQGAGNTEAFF
TGTGCCAGCTCGCAAGGCGCGGGAAACACTGAAGCTTTCTTT